The entry below gives a single TCR beta chain sequence along with its context. The data belong to a study of blood T cell repertoires in COVID-19. At the level of the study: The United States, Italy and Spain provided the acute and convalescent COVID-19 samples. PBMCs, B-cell-depleted T cells, or T cells provided the cDNA or gDNA that made up the material.

In the authors' workflow: Amplification from reference gene primers served as the basis for estimated nucleated cell counts. Using immunoSEQ multiplex PCR, the repertoire was profiled, and TCRdb retains in-frame clones only, with some absent. That table supplies the V and J calls and clone size; D and trimming were determined from the DNA. In the table there are fewer than 200,000 clones, 77% of which are singletons. The CDR3 has 14 amino acids. Trimming took off 1 base at V and 0 bases at J, with 4 bases between the two ends. Germline V lookup: CDR1 SEHNR, CDR2 FQNEAQ (reference sequence). The chain carries TRBV7-9 and TRBJ1-3; D call uncertain. This clonotype was sampled from a man between 65 and 85 years old with acute or convalescent COVID-19. Sequencing used peripheral blood. The CDR3 DNA reads as TGTGCCAGCAGCTTAGACTACTCTGGAAACACCATATATTTT. The encoded protein is CASSLDYSGNTIYF. Complete variable domain (other parts from reference TRBV7-9 and TRBJ1-3): DTGVSQNPRHKITKRGQNVTFRCDPISEHNRLYWYRQTLGQGPEFLTYFQNEAQLEKSRLLSDRFSAERPKGSFSTLEIQRTEQGDSAMYLCASSLDYSGNTIYFGEGSWLTVV.